These 18 T cell receptor beta chains originate from one sample sequenced in a study of shared clonotypes between healthy human individuals. Clones were read by immunoSEQ multiplex PCR, and TCRdb kept only the in-frame ones, dropping some. Of about 1.1 million clones listed, approximately 77% are singletons. Specimen: memory CD4+ T cells from PBMCs. Noted subset: CD45RA-negative fraction. The receptors shown here come from a man between 18 and 29 years old in good health. Some clones in this sample may be carry-over from other donors' samples.

There are a few counts of this clone. The gene calls are TRBV4-1 and TRBJ1-2; 8 nucleotides agree with TRBD1. The CDR3 has 14 residues. The V gene's germline CDR1 is MGHRA and CDR2 YSYEKL. Trimming at V came to 6 bases and at J to 8 bases, leaving 11 bases not matched to a gene. The CDR3 nucleotides are TGCGCCAGCAGACAACAGGGGGGGGGAGGAGGCTACACCTTC. This sequence encodes CASRQQGGGGGYTF.

This clone was seen just once. CDR3 loop: CAWDRDRISYEQYF. The CDR3 DNA reads as TGTGCCTGGGATCGGGACAGAATATCCTACGAGCAGTACTTC. The V and J genes are TRBV30 and TRBJ2-7; 7 nucleotides line up with TRBD1. Germline V gives CDR1 GTSNPN, CDR2 SVGIG (reference sequence). J lost 1 base, V lost 5 bases, and 8 bases had no gene match. This CDR3 has 14 amino acids.

About this clone: An end of the junction does not agree with germline; a read error may underlie this. This chain's CDR3 is CACSPPGFQGADTQYF. The DNA for the CDR3 is TGTGCCTGCTCACCACCAGGGTTCCAGGGGGCAGATACGCAGTATTTT. This chain uses TRBV18 with TRBJ2-3; the match to TRBD1 covers 7 bases. The CDR3 totals 16 residues. The V gene's germline CDR1 is KGHSH and CDR2 LQKENI.

The V call is TRBV5-4, the J call TRBJ2-3, with 14 bases fitting TRBD2. This CDR3 has 16 amino acids. The V and J ends lost 3 bases and 9 bases, in that order; junction bases with no gene match: 9. CDR1 is SGHNT, CDR2 YYREEE, per germline (reference sequence). The DNA for the CDR3 is TGTGCCAGCAGCTGGGGACTAGCGGGGGACTTAGGAACGCAGTATTTT. As protein: CASSWGLAGDLGTQYF.

The chain employs TRBV6-1 and TRBJ2-3, with D perhaps matching TRBD2 (6 bases). V was shortened by 4 bases and J by 0 bases, with 17 bases between the two germline ends. Germline lookup yields CDR1 MNHNS and CDR2 SASEGT. The CDR3 is 17 amino acids. The CDR3 DNA reads TGTGCCAGCAGTGTTACGACCGGGACTGGTAGCACAGATACGCAGTATTTT. Its translation is CASSVTTGTGSTDTQYF.

The rearrangement links TRBV28 to TRBJ1-5; D unresolved. The V gene lost 6 bases and the J gene lost 2 bases, with 11 bases spanning the gap. Germline V gene sequence: CDR1 MDHEN, CDR2 SYDVKM. The CDR3 runs 14 residues. The CDR3 coding sequence is TGTGCCAGCAGACGGGCCGGGGGCAATCAGCCCCAGCATTTT. This codes for CASRRAGGNQPQHF.

The chain employs TRBV30 and TRBJ2-5; 7 bases match TRBD2. V dropped 4 bases and J dropped 7; count of bases not matched to a gene: 3. There are 11 residues in the CDR3. Germline lookup yields CDR1 GTSNPN and CDR2 SVGIG (reference sequence). CDR3 coding DNA: TGTGCCTGGACTTGGGGGGGGACCCAGTACTTC. Amino acid sequence: CAWTWGGTQYF. The complete variable domain, with remaining parts taken from reference TRBV30 and TRBJ2-5, reads SQTIHQWPATLVQPVGSPLSLECTVEGTSNPNLYWYRQAAGRGLQLLFYSVGIGQISSEVPQNLSASRPQDRQFILSSKKLLLSDSGFYLCAWTWGGTQYFGPGTRLLVL.

The chain carries TRBV10-3 and TRBJ1-5; 7 nucleotides align to TRBD1. With V trimmed by 10 bases and J by 5 bases, 8 bases remained unmatched. The CDR3 length is 13 residues. Germline V gene lookup returns CDR1 ENHRY and CDR2 SYGVKD. DNA for the CDR3: TGTGCCACCCGGGGCAGGGGGGATCAGCCCCAGCATTTT. Protein product: CATRGRGDQPQHF.

This clone was seen more than once but under ten times. The J gene is TRBJ1-3, the V gene TRBV6-1; TRBD1 matches at 8 bases. The CDR3 spans 17 residues. After removal of 3 bases from V and 0 bases from J, the junction contained 7 bases not matched to a gene. Germline CDR1 MNHNS, CDR2 SASEGT. The CDR3 here is CASSETGVPISGNTIYF. CDR3 DNA sequence: TGTGCCAGCAGTGAGACAGGGGTCCCGATCTCTGGAAACACCATATATTTT.

The chain combines TRBV28 with TRBJ2-1, with D perhaps TRBD1 (7 bases). There are 14 residues in the CDR3. CDR1 MDHEN and CDR2 SYDVKM come from the germline V gene. Between the trimmed V and J ends, which lost 6 bases and 6 bases, there was a span of 15 bases. CDR3 sequence (DNA): TGTGCCAGCAGAAACAGGGGAGGTATCAATGAGCAGTTCTTC. It is translated as CASRNRGGINEQFF.

Here the CDR3 DNA reads TGTGCCAGCCACAGGGCCCCCTACGAGCAGTACTTC. Translation: CASHRAPYEQYF. This sequence joins TRBV2 and TRBJ2-7, with a tentative D call TRBD1 (6 bases). The CDR3 runs 12 residues. V gave up 8 bases and J gave up 2 bases, with 10 bases separating them. Germline V gene data show CDR1 as SNHLY and CDR2 as FYNNEI.

This clone occurred a few times. The chain is built from TRBV11-3 and TRBJ2-1; TRBD2 agrees at 7 bases. J lost 4 bases, V lost 1 base, and 4 bases had no gene match. Germline V lookup: CDR1 SGHNT, CDR2 YENEEA. This CDR3 has 15 amino acids. The CDR3 reads CASSLAAGEYNEQFF. The CDR3 coding sequence is TGTGCCAGCAGCTTAGCTGCGGGGGAGTACAATGAGCAGTTCTTC. The full variable domain, in which reference TRBV11-3 and TRBJ2-1 provide the parts outside the CDR3, is EAGVVQSPRYKIIEKKQPVAFWCNPISGHNTLYWYLQNLGQGPELLIRYENEEAVDDSQLPKDRFSAERLKGVDSTLKIQPAELGDSAVYLCASSLAAGEYNEQFFGPGTRLTVL.

In its sample, this clone was seen a few times. The CDR3 DNA is TGTGCCAGCTCACCATTTGCAGGGCGGAATAGCAATCAGCCCCAGCATTTT. It codes for CASSPFAGRNSNQPQHF. The chain combines TRBV18 with TRBJ1-5; maybe TRBD1 (5 bases). Germline V gives CDR1 KGHSH, CDR2 LQKENI. The CDR3 consists of 17 residues. Between the trimmed V and J ends, which lost 2 bases and 0 bases, there was a span of 14 bases.

The CDR3 DNA sequence: TGTGCCAGCAGCCAATCTTGGGGGGCTCTTGAGCAGTTCTTC. Protein product: CASSQSWGALEQFF. The rearrangement links TRBV4-2 to TRBJ2-1; D is possibly TRBD1 or TRBD2 (6 bases each). V was shortened by 2 bases and J by 9 bases, with 14 bases between the two germline ends. Germline assignment: CDR1 LGHNA and CDR2 YNFKEQ. CDR3 length: 14 residues.

This clone was detected a few times. The genes are TRBV6-1 and TRBJ2-3; TRBD2 matches 13 bases. Germline V gene data show CDR1 as MNHNS and CDR2 as SASEGT. This CDR3 contains 15 residues. J was trimmed by 5 bases and V by 7 bases; bases with no gene match: 6. The CDR3 protein is CASTTSGGRKDTQYF. The CDR3 DNA sequence: TGTGCCAGCACGACTAGCGGGGGGAGAAAAGATACGCAGTATTTT.

This clone was counted a single time. The chain links TRBV28 to TRBJ1-2, with no clear D. Germline V CDR1 and CDR2: MDHEN, SYDVKM. Trimming stripped 2 bases from V and 1 base from J, with 14 bases between. The CDR3 length is 16 residues. CDR3 sequence reads: CASSLVLSRNNYGYTF. CDR3 in DNA: TGTGCCAGCAGTTTAGTACTCAGTAGAAATAACTATGGCTACACCTTC.

There are a few counts of this clone. The gene calls are TRBV28 and TRBJ2-7; TRBD2 might be the D (5 bases). Per the germline V gene, CDR1 is MDHEN and CDR2 is SYDVKM. This CDR3 contains 14 residues. The ends were cut back, 2 bases at V and 9 bases at J, with 17 bases in the middle. CDR3 sequence: CASSLVVGRSGQYF. The CDR3 DNA sequence: TGTGCCAGCAGTTTAGTTGTAGGGCGGAGCGGGCAGTACTTC.

This sequence joins TRBV7-2 and TRBJ2-2; TRBD2 agrees at 10 bases. CDR3 length equals 17 residues. V was clipped by 1 base and J by 7 bases; unmatched bases: 9. Germline CDR1 is SGHTA and CDR2 is FQGNSA. The CDR3 DNA reads as TGTGCCAGCAGCTTAGACCCTAGCGGGAGTGCTAACGGGGAGCTGTTTTTT. It yields the protein CASSLDPSGSANGELFF.